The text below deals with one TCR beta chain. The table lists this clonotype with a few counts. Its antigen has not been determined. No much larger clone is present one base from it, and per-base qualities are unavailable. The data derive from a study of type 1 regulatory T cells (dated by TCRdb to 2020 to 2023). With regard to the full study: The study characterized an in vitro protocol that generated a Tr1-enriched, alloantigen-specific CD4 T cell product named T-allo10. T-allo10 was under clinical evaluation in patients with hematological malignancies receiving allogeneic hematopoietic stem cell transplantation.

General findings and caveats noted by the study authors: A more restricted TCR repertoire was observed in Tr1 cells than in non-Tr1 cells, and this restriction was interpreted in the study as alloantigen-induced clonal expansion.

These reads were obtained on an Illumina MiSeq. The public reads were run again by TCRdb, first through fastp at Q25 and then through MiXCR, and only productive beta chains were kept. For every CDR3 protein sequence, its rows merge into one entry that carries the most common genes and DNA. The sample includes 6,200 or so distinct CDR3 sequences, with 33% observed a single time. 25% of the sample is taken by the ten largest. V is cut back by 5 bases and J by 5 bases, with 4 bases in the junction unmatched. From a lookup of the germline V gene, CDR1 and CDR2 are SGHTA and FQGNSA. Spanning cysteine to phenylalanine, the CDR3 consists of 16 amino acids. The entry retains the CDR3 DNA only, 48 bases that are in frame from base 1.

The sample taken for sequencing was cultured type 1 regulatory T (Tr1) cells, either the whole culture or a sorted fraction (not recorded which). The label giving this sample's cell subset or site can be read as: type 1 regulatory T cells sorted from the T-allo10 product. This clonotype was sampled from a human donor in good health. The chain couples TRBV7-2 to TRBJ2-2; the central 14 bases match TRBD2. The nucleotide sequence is TGTGCCAGCAGCCCGGGACTAGCGGGAGTAACCGGGGAGCTGTTTTTT. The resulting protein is CASSPGLAGVTGELFF. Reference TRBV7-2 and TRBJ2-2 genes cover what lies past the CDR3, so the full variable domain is GAGVSQSPSNKVTEKGKDVELRCDPISGHTALYWYRQSLGQGLEFLIYFQGNSAPDKSGLPSDRFSAERTGGSVSTLTIQRTQQEDSAVYLCASSPGLAGVTGELFFGEGSRLTVL.